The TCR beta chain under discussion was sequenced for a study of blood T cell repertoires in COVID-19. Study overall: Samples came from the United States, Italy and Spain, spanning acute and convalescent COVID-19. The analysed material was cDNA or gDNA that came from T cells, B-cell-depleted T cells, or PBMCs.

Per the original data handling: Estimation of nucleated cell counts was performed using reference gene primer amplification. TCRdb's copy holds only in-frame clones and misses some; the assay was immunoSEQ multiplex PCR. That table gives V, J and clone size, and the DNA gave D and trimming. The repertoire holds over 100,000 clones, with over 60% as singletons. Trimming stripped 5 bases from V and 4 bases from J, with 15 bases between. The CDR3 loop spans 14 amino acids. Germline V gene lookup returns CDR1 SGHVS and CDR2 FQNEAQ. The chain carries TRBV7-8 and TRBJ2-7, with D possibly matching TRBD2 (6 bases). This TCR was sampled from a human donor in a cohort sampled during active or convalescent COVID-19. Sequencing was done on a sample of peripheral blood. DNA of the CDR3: TGTGCCAGCAGCCTAGTGGCGGGGTCGTACGAGCAGTACTTC. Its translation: CASSLVAGSYEQYF.